This T cell receptor beta chain comes out of a study of shared clonotypes between healthy human individuals (dated by TCRdb to about 2020). In terms of the full investigation: The cohort included a few men and a couple of women between 18 and 49 years of age. To increase sequencing depth and limit assay-specific biases, different laboratories used diverse techniques to prepare libraries and sequence TCR repertoires. Leukapheresis yielded between about 0.94 and 10 billion PBMCs per donor. To estimate repertoire size and how much clonotype sharing occurs between individuals, the study deeply sequenced the blood TCR repertoires of several healthy adults. Per donor, three plates each were used for CD4 naive and CD4 memory, two for CD8 naive, and one for CD8 memory. The study at large found these results: Compared with non-shared clonotypes, the clonotypes found in all four sorted-subset donors had higher generation probabilities. The small number of donors limited the genetic and exposure-history diversity represented. Incomplete sequencing was indicated by rarefaction of sorted-subset datasets, despite the large sequencing depth. Larger estimated clonotype richness was generally found for naive subsets than for memory subsets. Based on pairwise subsampling, the degree of clonotype sharing among donors was expected to be affected by sequencing depth. Only blood was sampled, and tissue TCR repertoires likely differ from those in blood. Approximately 5% of naive CD4, 3.5% of naive CD8, 2.3% of memory CD4, and 0.35% to 0.5% of memory CD8 clonotypes were shared across four donors.

As to this clone: The clone's antigen remains unknown. Per-base quality was not reported, and no clone a single base away is much larger than it.

From the cysteine through the phenylalanine, the CDR3 covers 14 amino acids. The only DNA kept is the CDR3, 42 bases in frame from the first base. The germline V gene (reference sequence) yields SEHNR for CDR1 and FQNEAQ for CDR2. At the junction V is shortened by 5 bases and J by 2 bases, with 13 bases in between. CD8 naive samples were CD45RO-negative cells positively selected for CCR7, giving a CD45RA+CCR7+ population that excluded TemRA cells. Healthy HIV-negative adults with no recently reported acute infections or vaccinations were included as donors. Only Caucasian adults living in Nashville, Tennessee, USA were represented among the donors. Blood was obtained by leukapheresis, after which PBMCs were separated by Ficoll-Histopaque density gradient centrifugation and cryopreserved in liquid nitrogen vapor phase. Analytical flow cytometry was used to check the purity and quantity of every magnetically sorted T cell population. Genomic DNA was isolated from each sorted fraction and quantified by UV absorbance on a Nanodrop 2000c.

Using the deep immunoSEQ assay, multiplex PCR amplified TCR CDR3 regions from genomic DNA. For each cell subset, the extracted genomic DNA was distributed evenly across all wells of several immunoSEQ 96-well plates, and each plate served as one replicate. For sorted subsets, approximately 200 ng of genomic DNA, equivalent to around 30,000 T cell genomes, went into each replicate PCR. Purified libraries were quantified with a Qubit 3.0 fluorometer, sized on a Bioanalyzer 2100, and re-quantified with the KAPA Library Quantification kit. Each immunoSEQ 96-well plate was sequenced on its own single-read 150-cycle Illumina NextSeq 550 flow cell. The study's own analysis went as follows. Because only junctional sequences without quality scores were contained in the immunoSEQ output, filtering matching that applied to full-length reads could not be performed. Sequences were annotated with PyIR, a Python wrapper for IgBLAST v1.9, and V/J genes and CDR3 were assigned using IMGT germline references. Reads were removed for weak V/J assignments (E-value above 1e-6), missing CDR3, stop codons, out-of-frame junctions, or ambiguous translated residues. V3J clonotypes were defined by identical inferred V gene, J gene, and CDR3 amino acid sequence. The percentage overlap between two repertoires was calculated by dividing the number of shared unique clonotypes by the size of the smaller repertoire. Richness of each repertoire was evaluated using RTK rarefaction, the Chao1 estimator, and Recon v2.1 estimates of unobserved clonotypes. OLGA was used to compute generation probabilities for all TCRbeta clonotypes that the gDNA method yielded from a few donors. In TCRdb, the immuneACCESS table is reduced to in-frame sequences with V and J assigned. These tables do not hold every clone; where another copy was compared, an unresolved V gene accounts for under half, and the others remain unexplained. V and J calls and clone size follow that table, whereas D and trimming were derived from the DNA. Here the sample has around 2.1 million clones; 85% to 95% occur a single time. Together, the top ten hold under 2% of the sample.

Material: naive CD8+ T cells from PBMCs. This specimen's cell subset or site label, interpreted: CD45RA+CCR7+. This sequence was found in a man aged 18-30 years in good health. Some clones in this sample may be carry-over from other donors' samples. The chain is assembled from TRBV7-9 and TRBJ2-7; the D element could tentatively be TRBD1 or TRBD2, as 5 bases agree for each. At the DNA level, the sequence is TGTGCCAGCAGCGCTGGGACGAAAACCTACGAGCAGTACTTC. Its protein reads: CASSAGTKTYEQYF.